These 24 T cell receptor beta chains were all obtained from the same sample, sequenced in a study of tumor-infiltrating lymphocytes in localized non-small cell lung cancer. TCRdb's copy holds only in-frame clones and misses some; the assay was immunoSEQ multiplex PCR. The repertoire has 21,000 or so clones, 73% of them found once; the top ten carry about 5.7%. The sequenced sample was lung tumor tissue. The receptor source for this set is a human donor with non-small cell lung cancer.

This chain connects TRBV10-2 to TRBJ2-6, with 7 bases lining up with TRBD1. The CDR3 has 14 residues. V shed 8 bases and J 1 base; nucleotides not matched to a gene: 2. Germline CDR1 and CDR2: WSHSY and SAAADI. The CDR3 reads CASGDRSGANVLTF. The CDR3 DNA is TGCGCCAGCGGGGACAGATCTGGGGCCAACGTCCTGACTTTC.

This chain links TRBV5-6 with TRBJ1-2; 8 bases align to TRBD1. The CDR3 is made up of 14 amino acids. V shed 0 bases and J 4 bases; nucleotides not matched to a gene: 2. Germline V gives CDR1 SGHDT, CDR2 YYEEEE. Here the CDR3 reads CASSLDRGAYGYTF. The CDR3, as DNA: TGTGCCAGCAGCTTGGACAGGGGGGCCTATGGCTACACCTTC. Based on the CDR3 plus reference TRBV5-6 and TRBJ1-2, the full variable domain is DAGVTQSPTHLIKTRGQQVTLRCSPKSGHDTVSWYQQALGQGPQFIFQYYEEEERQRGNFPDRFSGHQFPNYSSELNVNALLLGDSALYLCASSLDRGAYGYTFGSGTRLTVV.

CDR3 nucleotides: TGTGCCAGCAGCCGGCAGGTTTCCCCACAAGAGACCCAGTACTTC. Encoded protein: CASSRQVSPQETQYF. The gene calls are TRBV7-3 and TRBJ2-5; D is undetermined. This CDR3 has 15 amino acids. V was pared by 5 bases and J by 2 bases, with 15 bases between. Per the germline V gene, CDR1 is SGHTA and CDR2 is FQGTGA.

There are a few counts of this clone. This CDR3 reads CASSDLMYEQYF. CDR3 nucleotides: TGTGCCAGCAGTGATTTAATGTACGAGCAGTACTTC. The V and J genes are TRBV25-1 and TRBJ2-7; no firm D call. Germline CDR1 MGHDK, CDR2 SYGVNS. The CDR3 sequence is 12 residues long. Trimming cost V 3 bases and J 4 bases, with 7 bases left between them.

This clone was recorded only once. The chain couples TRBV9 to TRBJ1-3; D may be TRBD1 (6 bases). The V and J ends lost 0 bases and 4 bases respectively, with 11 bases between them. CDR1 and CDR2 from the germline V gene are SGDLS and YYNGEE. This CDR3 region has 15 residues. The CDR3 region is CASSVAQGTGNTIYF. As DNA, the CDR3 is TGTGCCAGCAGCGTAGCACAGGGAACGGGAAACACCATATATTTT.

V usage is TRBV4-3 and J usage is TRBJ2-7; TRBD2 matches at 10 bases. Germline-derived CDR1 and CDR2 are LGHNA and YSLEER. The ends lost 4 bases at V and 0 bases at J; junction bases unmatched: 6. The CDR3 covers 16 residues. The CDR3 here is CASSRTLAGASYEQYF. CDR3 coding DNA: TGCGCCAGCAGCCGAACGCTAGCGGGGGCCTCCTACGAGCAGTACTTC.

The CDR3 nucleotides are TGTGCCAGCAGCTCACCGGGACAGGGGAAGGTGAACACTGAAGCTTTCTTT. It yields the protein CASSSPGQGKVNTEAFF. V usage is TRBV5-6 and J usage is TRBJ1-1; 10 nucleotides align to TRBD1. The CDR3 totals 17 residues. With V trimmed by 3 bases and J by 0 bases, 8 bases remained unmatched. CDR1 is SGHDT, CDR2 YYEEEE, per germline.

The rearrangement joins TRBV30 to TRBJ1-3, with D tentatively TRBD1 (5 bases). The CDR3 consists of 14 residues. Trimming took 2 bases from V and 4 from J, leaving 12 bases between them. Looked up from germline, CDR1 is GTSNPN and CDR2 is SVGIG (reference sequence). The CDR3 sequence: CAWSPGRTGNTIYF. CDR3 bases: TGTGCCTGGAGTCCGGGACGGACAGGAAACACCATATATTTT.

The V and J genes are TRBV10-3 and TRBJ2-2; D not resolved. The germline CDR1 and CDR2 sequences are ENHRY and SYGVKD. V lost 4 bases to trimming and J lost 4 bases, with 19 bases between them. This CDR3 comprises 17 residues. CDR3 DNA sequence: TGTGCCATCAGTGGTCTAACGACTGAAAGAGGCACCGGGGAGCTGTTTTTT. It specifies CAISGLTTERGTGELFF.

This clone was counted between two and nine times. V and J are TRBV5-1 and TRBJ1-1; D unclear. The CDR3 totals 14 residues. Germline assignment: CDR1 SGHRS and CDR2 YFSETQ. Trimming stripped 0 bases from V and 2 bases from J, with 8 bases between. CDR3 loop: CASSLGQQNTEAFF. The CDR3 DNA is TGCGCCAGCAGCTTGGGCCAGCAAAACACTGAAGCTTTCTTT.

Comment on this clone: Other DNA sequences from this sample encode an identical CDR3 as well. The gene calls are TRBV4-1 and TRBJ1-2; D may be TRBD1 (6 bases). Trimming removed 0 bases at V and 5 bases at J, with 10 bases between. The germline V gene has CDR1 MGHRA and CDR2 YSYEKL. This CDR3 has 14 residues. The CDR3 reads CASSQDRTGYGYTF. In DNA form, the CDR3 reads TGCGCCAGCAGCCAAGATAGAACAGGGTATGGCTACACCTTC.

V usage is TRBV2 and J usage is TRBJ2-1, with 9 bases identical to TRBD1. CDR1 is SNHLY and CDR2 is FYNNEI in the germline V gene. The CDR3 totals 14 residues. Unmatched junction bases numbered 9, after V lost 6 bases and J lost 9 bases. The CDR3 bases are TGTGCCAGCAGGTGGACAGGGGTTGTAAGTGAGCAGTTCTTC. This sequence encodes CASRWTGVVSEQFF.

The V and J genes are TRBV5-1 and TRBJ2-3, with a weak D call TRBD1 (6 bases). Germline V gives CDR1 SGHRS, CDR2 YFSETQ. This CDR3 is built from 13 residues. Trimming cost V 4 bases and J 4 bases, with 10 bases left between them. CDR3 loop: CASSENRADTQYF. The CDR3 DNA reads TGCGCCAGCAGCGAAAACAGGGCAGATACGCAGTATTTT.

This clone was counted a few times. The V call is TRBV2, the J call TRBJ1-5; D call uncertain. Germline V CDR1 and CDR2: SNHLY, FYNNEI. V lost 6 bases, J lost 6 bases, and 15 bases lay in between. The CDR3 covers 14 residues. The CDR3 DNA sequence: TGTGCCAGCAGACAGATGGGAGCTGGTCAGCCCCAGCATTTT. Translation: CASRQMGAGQPQHF.

The rearrangement links TRBV30 to TRBJ1-2; weak D call: TRBD1 (5 bases). CDR1 and CDR2 (germline): GTSNPN, SVGIG (reference sequence). V lost 0 bases and J lost 0, with 17 bases in between. The CDR3 covers 17 residues. The chain's CDR3 is CAWSVRIGQRTNYGYTF. As DNA, the CDR3 is TGTGCCTGGAGTGTACGAATCGGACAACGCACTAACTATGGCTACACCTTC.

J is TRBJ2-1 and V is TRBV4-3; D is unclear. The CDR3 spans 15 residues. Trimming removed 0 bases from V and 9 bases from J, with 15 bases in between. Per the germline V gene, CDR1 is LGHNA and CDR2 is YSLEER. The CDR3 sequence is CASSQDLTRPTEQFF. Here the CDR3 DNA reads TGCGCCAGCAGCCAAGATCTAACAAGGCCAACTGAGCAGTTCTTC.

The V gene is TRBV4-3, the J gene TRBJ1-2; 9 nucleotides agree with TRBD1. CDR3 length: 15 amino acids. The V gene end was trimmed by 0 bases and the J gene end by 4 bases; junction bases not matched to a gene: 3. The germline V gene encodes CDR1 LGHNA and CDR2 YSLEER. As DNA, the CDR3 is TGCGCCAGCAGCCAAGATCTGACAGGGGGCTATGGCTACACCTTC. Amino acids: CASSQDLTGGYGYTF.

This clone was observed a single time. The chain employs TRBV4-2 and TRBJ1-6; D gene unclear. In germline, CDR1 is LGHNA, CDR2 YNFKEQ. The CDR3 covers 20 residues. Trimming stripped 0 bases from V and 0 bases from J, with 18 bases between. The CDR3 is CASSQDAVVAGSSYNSPLHF. The DNA for the CDR3 is TGTGCCAGCAGCCAAGATGCGGTAGTCGCGGGGAGCTCCTATAATTCACCCCTCCACTTT.

This rearrangement joins TRBV2 to TRBJ2-5, with 7 nucleotides matching TRBD1. The germline V gene has CDR1 SNHLY and CDR2 FYNNEI. V dropped 4 bases and J dropped 5; count of bases not matched to a gene: 4. This CDR3 spans 13 amino acids. This chain's CDR3 is CASSGQGYETQYF. The CDR3 coding sequence is TGTGCCAGCAGTGGACAGGGCTATGAGACCCAGTACTTC.

This clone was detected only once. The rearrangement links TRBV5-1 to TRBJ1-2, with a tentative D call TRBD1 (5 bases). Trimming removed 4 bases from V and 2 bases from J, with 12 bases in between. The CDR3 consists of 14 residues. The germline V gene has CDR1 SGHRS and CDR2 YFSETQ. DNA of the CDR3: TGCGCCAGCAGCCCGGGAGGACACAACTATGGCTACACCTTC. Residues: CASSPGGHNYGYTF.

V is TRBV7-2 and J is TRBJ1-4; TRBD1 agrees at 7 bases. The CDR3 is 16 residues long. The V segment lost 5 bases and the J segment 3 bases; nucleotides outside the gene matches: 9. The germline CDR1 and CDR2 sequences are SGHTA and FQGNSA. The chain's CDR3 is CASSPQGQYSNEKLFF. The CDR3 region has the DNA TGTGCCAGCAGCCCCCAGGGACAGTATTCTAATGAAAAACTGTTTTTT.

This clone has just a few counts. The chain employs TRBV7-3 and TRBJ1-1; 8 bases map to TRBD1. The CDR3 covers 15 residues. The V gene end was trimmed by 3 bases and the J gene end by 2 bases; junction bases not matched to a gene: 5. The germline V gene encodes CDR1 SGHTA and CDR2 FQGTGA. The CDR3 bases are TGTGCCAGCAGCTTGACCGGGACAGGCAACACTGAAGCTTTCTTT. Translating it yields CASSLTGTGNTEAFF. The full variable domain, its missing parts supplied by reference TRBV7-3 and TRBJ1-1, is GAGVSQTPSNKVTEKGKYVELRCDPISGHTALYWYRQSLGQGPEFLIYFQGTGAADDSGLPNDRFFAVRPEGSVSTLKIQRTERGDSAVYLCASSLTGTGNTEAFFGQGTRLTVV.

The chain carries TRBV10-1 and TRBJ2-2; D is perhaps TRBD1 (5 bases). The CDR3 totals 13 residues. The germline gives CDR1 WNHNN, CDR2 SYGVQD (reference sequence). V was shortened by 10 bases and J by 4 bases, with 13 bases between the two germline ends. The chain's CDR3 is CATKGPRTGELFF. The CDR3 coding sequence is TGCGCCACCAAGGGGCCGCGCACCGGGGAGCTGTTTTTT.

The chain is built from TRBV5-4 and TRBJ2-7; 9 bases line up with TRBD1. CDR1 and CDR2 from the germline V gene are SGHNT and YYREEE (reference sequence). This CDR3 spans 15 amino acids. The V gene end was trimmed by 4 bases and the J gene end by 1 base; junction bases not matched to a gene: 6. CDR3 coding DNA: TGTGCCAGCAGCCAAGGACAGGGGATATCCTACGAGCAGTACTTC. This translates into CASSQGQGISYEQYF.